Listed below are T cell receptor beta chains from one sample, sequenced in a study of pediatric ulcerative colitis. TCRdb keeps only in-frame clones here, not all; method: immunoSEQ multiplex PCR. The data contain approximately 40,000 clones, about 81% of them seen just once; the ten biggest clones take up roughly 8.6%. The sequencing sample was made of gut tissue. The receptors here all came from a boy between 10 and 17 years old with severe ulcerative colitis. Each CDR3 is given with its conserved first and last residue. Not all rows give a size; the values are once, few, many and, for expanded clones, a class.

len: 14; j_gene: TRBJ2-3; abundance: NA; v_gene: TRBV28; CDR3aa: CASRRTGGTDTQYF
len: 16; j_gene: TRBJ2-3; abundance: once; v_gene: TRBV7-2; CDR3aa: CASSLGAGGGTDTQYF
len: 15; j_gene: TRBJ2-1; abundance: NA; v_gene: TRBV5-4; CDR3aa: CASSPGSGGLNEQFF
len: 13; j_gene: TRBJ1-2; abundance: NA; v_gene: TRBV6-1; CDR3aa: CASTEAGRYGYTF
len: 15; j_gene: TRBJ2-1; abundance: once; v_gene: TRBV25-1; CDR3aa: CASSEGFGSYNEQFF
len: 14; j_gene: TRBJ2-5; abundance: NA; v_gene: TRBV7-6; CDR3aa: CASSKNRGFETQYF
len: 11; j_gene: TRBJ1-5; abundance: NA; v_gene: TRBV19; CDR3aa: CTGVSNQPQHF
len: 15; j_gene: TRBJ2-1; abundance: once; v_gene: TRBV5-1; CDR3aa: CASSLGTGGSGEQFF
len: 15; j_gene: TRBJ1-2; abundance: NA; v_gene: TRBV6-1; CDR3aa: CASSTGTGGLYGYTF
len: 13; j_gene: TRBJ1-2; abundance: few; v_gene: TRBV10-3; CDR3aa: CAISGPGTAGYTF
len: 15; j_gene: TRBJ2-2; abundance: few; v_gene: TRBV5-4; CDR3aa: CASSPFTGIAGELFF
len: 15; j_gene: TRBJ1-2; abundance: NA; v_gene: TRBV5-4; CDR3aa: CASSLEWRDISGYTF
len: 14; j_gene: TRBJ1-2; abundance: NA; v_gene: TRBV10-3; CDR3aa: CAISGQGLGGGYTF
len: 14; j_gene: TRBJ1-4; abundance: NA; v_gene: TRBV9; CDR3aa: CASTPGQGREKLFF
len: 14; j_gene: TRBJ1-1; abundance: NA; v_gene: TRBV6-6; CDR3aa: CASSPQWEDTEAFF
len: 17; j_gene: TRBJ1-3; abundance: NA; v_gene: TRBV11-2; CDR3aa: CASSLVSGIISGNTIYF
len: 14; j_gene: TRBJ2-5; abundance: NA; v_gene: TRBV9; CDR3aa: CASSVGLAAETQYF
len: 15; j_gene: TRBJ1-5; abundance: NA; v_gene: TRBV5-1; CDR3aa: CASSLDPVSNQPQHF
len: 15; j_gene: TRBJ2-3; abundance: NA; v_gene: TRBV6-1; CDR3aa: CASSGGTTFTDTQYF
len: 11; j_gene: TRBJ2-1; abundance: NA; v_gene: TRBV7-6; CDR3aa: CASSQGNEQFF
len: 12; j_gene: TRBJ2-1; abundance: once; v_gene: TRBV9; CDR3aa: CASSLNGNEQFF
len: 12; j_gene: TRBJ1-1; abundance: NA; v_gene: TRBV6-5; CDR3aa: CASSYSKQEAFF
len: 11; j_gene: TRBJ2-1; abundance: NA; v_gene: TRBV6-1; CDR3aa: CASSDRDLQFF
len: 13; j_gene: TRBJ2-6; abundance: NA; v_gene: TRBV19; CDR3aa: CASRSSGANVLTF
len: 15; j_gene: TRBJ1-1; abundance: NA; v_gene: TRBV9; CDR3aa: CASSEGGGRSTEAFF
len: 16; j_gene: TRBJ1-4; abundance: NA; v_gene: TRBV5-1; CDR3aa: CASSLILSGFGEKLFF
len: 16; j_gene: TRBJ2-3; abundance: NA; v_gene: TRBV5-1; CDR3aa: CASSLPTGLSLDTQYF
len: 16; j_gene: TRBJ1-4; abundance: NA; v_gene: TRBV6-6; CDR3aa: CASSSGTGATNEKLFF